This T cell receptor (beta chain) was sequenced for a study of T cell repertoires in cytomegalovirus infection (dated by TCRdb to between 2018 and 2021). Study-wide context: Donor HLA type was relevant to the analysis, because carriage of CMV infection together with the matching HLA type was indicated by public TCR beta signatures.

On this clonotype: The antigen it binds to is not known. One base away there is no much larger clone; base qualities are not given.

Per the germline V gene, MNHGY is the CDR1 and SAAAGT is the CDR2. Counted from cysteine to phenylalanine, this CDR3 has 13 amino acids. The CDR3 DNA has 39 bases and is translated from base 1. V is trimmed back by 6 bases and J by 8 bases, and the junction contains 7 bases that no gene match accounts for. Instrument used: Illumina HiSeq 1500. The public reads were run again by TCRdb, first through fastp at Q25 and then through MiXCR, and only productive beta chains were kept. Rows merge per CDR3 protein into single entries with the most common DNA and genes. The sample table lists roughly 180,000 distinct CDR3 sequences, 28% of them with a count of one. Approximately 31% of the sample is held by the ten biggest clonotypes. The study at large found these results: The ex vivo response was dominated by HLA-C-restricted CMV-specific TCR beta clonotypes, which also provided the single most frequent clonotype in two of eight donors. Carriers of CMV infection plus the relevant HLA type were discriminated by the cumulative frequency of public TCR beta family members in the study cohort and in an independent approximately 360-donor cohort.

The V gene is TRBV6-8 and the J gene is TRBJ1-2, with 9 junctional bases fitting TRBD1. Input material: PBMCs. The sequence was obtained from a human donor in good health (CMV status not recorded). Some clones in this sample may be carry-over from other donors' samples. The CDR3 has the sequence CASSGGTGSGYTF. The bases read TGTGCCAGCAGCGGAGGGACAGGGAGCGGCTACACCTTC.